This T cell receptor beta chain was observed in a study of shared clonotypes between healthy human individuals. It was around 180 ng DNA, about 30,000 T cell genomes, that sorted-subset replicate PCRs used. Sequencing was performed with immunoSEQ multiplex PCR; in TCRdb, only in-frame clones are kept and a portion is missing. The sample lists hundreds of thousands of clones, about 95% seen once, with about 0.12% in the top ten. Only CD45RO-negative cells positively selected for CCR7 counted as naive CD8 cells, so terminally differentiated effector memory CD45RA+ cells were excluded. The CDR3 spans 15 residues. After removal of 2 bases from V and 3 bases from J, the junction contained 3 bases not matched to a gene. The germline gives CDR1 SGHVS, CDR2 FNYEAQ. This clone was found once.

Source material: naive CD8+ T cells sorted from blood. The source is a woman younger than 45 in good health. V and J are TRBV7-6 and TRBJ2-2, with 7 bases aligning to TRBD1. The DNA for the CDR3 is TGTGCCAGCAGCTTAACAGGGGCGGACACCGGGGAGCTGTTTTTT. It yields the protein CASSLTGADTGELFF.